Below are 23 T cell receptor beta chains sequenced from a single sample in a study of shared clonotypes between healthy human individuals. TCRdb's copy holds only in-frame clones and misses some; the assay was immunoSEQ multiplex PCR. The sample yields 2 million to 2.5 million clones, 85% to 95% seen once. Sequenced input: naive CD4+ T cells from PBMCs. Subset described: CD45RA+ positively selected. Every receptor here comes from a man younger than 30 in good health. Some clones in this sample may be carry-over from other donors' samples.

The CDR3 nucleotides are TGTGCCAGCAGCCCGGGGGTGGGTCGGGGCGAGCAGTACTTC. As protein: CASSPGVGRGEQYF. The chain links TRBV5-4 to TRBJ2-7; perhaps TRBD2 as D (6 bases). Germline values: CDR1 SGHNT, CDR2 YYREEE (reference sequence). The CDR3 runs to 14 residues. Trimming cost V 4 bases and J 6 bases, with 17 bases left between them.

The chain links TRBV5-1 to TRBJ1-2; 9 bases line up with TRBD1. The junction had 8 bases not matched to a gene; V was cut back by 4 bases and J by 4 bases. This CDR3 has 15 residues. The germline V gene has CDR1 SGHRS and CDR2 YFSETQ. CDR3: CASSLGQGLTYGYTF. For the CDR3, the DNA is TGCGCCAGCAGCCTGGGACAGGGATTGACCTATGGCTACACCTTC.

J is TRBJ1-1 and V is TRBV4-2, with TRBD1 matching 8 bases. The CDR3 runs 14 residues. CDR1 is LGHNA, CDR2 YNFKEQ, per germline. Trimming at V came to 2 bases and at J to 3 bases, leaving 2 bases not matched to a gene. This CDR3 is CASSQTGGYTEAFF. CDR3 in DNA: TGTGCCAGCAGCCAAACAGGGGGTTACACTGAAGCTTTCTTT.

The DNA of the CDR3 is TGTGCCAGCAGCAGACTAGCGGGAGATTGGAATGAGCAGTTCTTC. It encodes CASSRLAGDWNEQFF. This chain connects TRBV7-8 to TRBJ2-1; TRBD2 matches at 12 bases. The CDR3 runs to 15 residues. V shed 5 bases, J shed 7 bases, and the junction held 6 bases outside the gene matches. The germline gives CDR1 SGHVS, CDR2 FQNEAQ.

V and J are TRBV28 and TRBJ1-5, with D tentatively TRBD1 (6 bases). Deletions cut 1 base from V and 2 bases from J, with 9 bases between. CDR1 and CDR2 from the germline V gene are MDHEN and SYDVKM. CDR3 length equals 15 residues. CDR3 bases: TGTGCCAGCAGTTTATCGGCAGGGGGCAATCAGCCCCAGCATTTT. It translates to CASSLSAGGNQPQHF.

To note about this clone: This specimen includes other DNA sequences encoding the same CDR3. The gene calls are TRBV11-3 and TRBJ2-1; tentative D call: TRBD2 (6 bases). Trimming pared 3 bases from V and 4 bases from J, leaving 7 bases between. From germline, CDR1 is SGHNT and CDR2 YENEEA. This CDR3 is 13 amino acids long. CDR3 loop: CASSLGLYNEQFF. DNA of the CDR3: TGTGCCAGCAGCTTGGGACTTTACAATGAGCAGTTCTTC. The variable domain in full, with the rest retrieved from reference TRBV11-3 and TRBJ2-1, is EAGVVQSPRYKIIEKKQPVAFWCNPISGHNTLYWYLQNLGQGPELLIRYENEEAVDDSQLPKDRFSAERLKGVDSTLKIQPAELGDSAVYLCASSLGLYNEQFFGPGTRLTVL.

The rearrangement joins TRBV7-2 to TRBJ2-2; 14 bases are shared with TRBD2. There are 15 residues in the CDR3. With 3 bases clipped from V and 9 bases from J, the junction kept 3 bases outside the gene matches. Germline V gene data show CDR1 as SGHTA and CDR2 as FQGNSA. CDR3 DNA sequence: TGTGCCAGCAGCTTGGGACTAGCGGGAGTCAGGGAGCTGTTTTTT. Protein product: CASSLGLAGVRELFF.

The chain combines TRBV13 with TRBJ2-3; the match to TRBD2 covers 7 bases. Germline V lookup: CDR1 PRHDT, CDR2 FYEKMQ (reference sequence). J was trimmed by 2 bases and V by 0 bases; bases with no gene match: 5. The CDR3 runs to 16 residues. CDR3 sequence: CASSLGPGGSTDTQYF. The DNA for the CDR3 is TGTGCCAGCAGCTTAGGTCCGGGAGGTTCCACAGATACGCAGTATTTT.

V is TRBV2 and J is TRBJ2-1; tentatively, D is TRBD1 or TRBD2 (5 bases each). V was shortened by 5 bases and J by 0 bases, with 14 bases between the two germline ends. Germline CDR1 SNHLY, CDR2 FYNNEI. The CDR3 loop spans 16 amino acids. CDR3 amino acids: CASSRDPALSYNEQFF. The CDR3 nucleotides are TGTGCCAGCAGTCGGGACCCCGCTCTCTCCTACAATGAGCAGTTCTTC.

This chain joins TRBV5-1 and TRBJ2-5, with 8 bases matching TRBD1. V lost 5 bases and J lost 6; bases outside the gene matches: 6. This CDR3 is built from 13 residues. CDR1 and CDR2 (germline): SGHRS, YFSETQ. The CDR3 protein is CASSSTGGQTQYF. The CDR3, as DNA: TGCGCCAGCAGTAGTACAGGGGGTCAGACCCAGTACTTC.

The rearrangement links TRBV30 to TRBJ2-3; D is uncertain. The germline V gene has CDR1 GTSNPN and CDR2 SVGIG (reference sequence). This CDR3 region has 15 residues. V was pared by 3 bases and J by 1 base, with 14 bases between. The CDR3 sequence is CAWRRWFDGTDTQYF. The CDR3 nucleotides are TGTGCCTGGAGGAGGTGGTTTGACGGCACAGATACGCAGTATTTT.

The genes are TRBV18 and TRBJ1-2, with 12 bases matching TRBD1. J lost 3 bases, V lost 2 bases, and 13 bases had no gene match. Germline V lookup: CDR1 KGHSH, CDR2 LQKENI. The CDR3 sequence is 19 residues long. The CDR3 DNA is TGTGCCAGCTCACCATTTCGAGCCGGGACAGGGGGCCTCGACTATGGCTACACCTTC. It translates to CASSPFRAGTGGLDYGYTF.

Worth noting for this clone: The sample carries other DNA sequences with the same CDR3. The CDR3: CASSYRSGRETQYF. The DNA of the CDR3 is TGTGCCAGCAGTTACCGTTCAGGGCGAGAGACCCAGTACTTC. V usage is TRBV6-5 and J usage is TRBJ2-5; weak D call: TRBD1 (5 bases). CDR3 length equals 14 residues. The germline CDR1 and CDR2 sequences are MNHEY and SVGAGI. Trimming pared 2 bases from V and 4 bases from J, leaving 11 bases between.

This chain links TRBV4-1 with TRBJ1-1; the D gene is possibly TRBD1 (5 bases). Germline CDR1 reads MGHRA; CDR2 reads YSYEKL. Trimming pared 3 bases from V and 0 bases from J, leaving 5 bases between. The CDR3 covers 13 residues. The CDR3 region is CASSQTVNTEAFF. Here the CDR3 DNA reads TGCGCCAGCAGCCAGACAGTGAACACTGAAGCTTTCTTT.

The chain joins TRBV7-2 to TRBJ2-1; 9 nucleotides agree with TRBD2. Germline loops: CDR1 SGHTA, CDR2 FQGNSA. J was trimmed by 7 bases and V by 2 bases; bases with no gene match: 6. The CDR3 is made up of 15 amino acids. The CDR3 region is CASSLSREGWNEQFF. The CDR3 DNA reads as TGTGCCAGCAGCTTATCGCGGGAGGGCTGGAATGAGCAGTTCTTC. Using reference TRBV7-2 and TRBJ2-1 for the parts outside the CDR3, the full variable domain is GAGVSQSPSNKVTEKGKDVELRCDPISGHTALYWYRQSLGQGLEFLIYFQGNSAPDKSGLPSDRFSAERTGGSVSTLTIQRTQQEDSAVYLCASSLSREGWNEQFFGPGTRLTVL.

The chain carries TRBV18 and TRBJ2-2; a weak D match, TRBD2 (6 bases). Germline CDR1 reads KGHSH; CDR2 reads LQKENI. Trimming removed 2 bases from V and 3 bases from J, with 16 bases in between. CDR3 length: 17 amino acids. CDR3 nucleotides: TGTGCCAGCTCACCAAGTCAGTGGAGGGGCTACACCGGGGAGCTGTTTTTT. Amino acid sequence: CASSPSQWRGYTGELFF.

CDR3 bases: TGCAGTGCTCATGGGGACGAGCAGTACTTC. It codes for CSAHGDEQYF. The rearrangement joins TRBV20-1 to TRBJ2-7, with D hard to call. The germline V gene encodes CDR1 DFQATT and CDR2 SNEGSKA (reference sequence). This CDR3 has 10 amino acids. V shed 5 bases and J shed 5 bases, with 7 bases lying between them.

The V call is TRBV5-4, the J call TRBJ2-5, with D possibly being TRBD1 or TRBD2 (8 bases each). Looked up from germline, CDR1 is SGHNT and CDR2 is YYREEE (reference sequence). With 4 bases removed from V and 4 bases from J, the gap between germline ends came to 17 bases. The CDR3 length is 15 residues. CDR3 nucleotide sequence: TGTGCCAGCAGCCAGCAGGGGGCGGGGGGAGAGACCCAGTACTTC. The encoded protein is CASSQQGAGGETQYF.

This chain joins TRBV2 and TRBJ2-1; D gene unclear. This CDR3 comprises 12 residues. Germline V gene sequence: CDR1 SNHLY, CDR2 FYNNEI. Deletions cut 4 bases from V and 12 bases from J, with 13 bases between. The DNA for the CDR3 is TGTGCCAGCAGTGGAGAAGGGTTTGGGCAGTTCTTC. Translating it yields CASSGEGFGQFF.

This clone was seen only once. Distinct nucleotide sequences in the sample also encode this CDR3. The rearrangement joins TRBV18 to TRBJ2-7; D gene unclear. Looked up from germline, CDR1 is KGHSH and CDR2 is LQKENI. CDR3 length: 14 amino acids. Trimming took 2 bases from V and 0 from J, leaving 8 bases between them. The CDR3 region has the DNA TGTGCCAGCTCACCAGGTCAGAGCTCCTACGAGCAGTACTTC. Translation: CASSPGQSSYEQYF.

The rearrangement uses TRBV6-1 and TRBJ1-4; no clear D gene. V was shortened by 5 bases and J by 8 bases, with 15 bases between the two germline ends. The CDR3 runs 14 residues. Germline V gene sequence: CDR1 MNHNS, CDR2 SASEGT. CDR3 nucleotide sequence: TGTGCCAGCAGTATTATTACCGGGAGAGAAAAACTGTTTTTT. It yields the protein CASSIITGREKLFF.

The V call is TRBV19, the J call TRBJ2-3; the D is unclear. With 4 bases removed from V and 0 bases from J, the gap between germline ends came to 20 bases. This CDR3 is 18 amino acids long. In germline, CDR1 is LNHDA, CDR2 SQIVND (reference sequence). The DNA of the CDR3 is TGTGCCAGTAGTAGCCAAAGTAGCCGGACCGTAAGCACAGATACGCAGTATTTT. As protein: CASSSQSSRTVSTDTQYF.

The chain carries TRBV7-2 and TRBJ2-2; no firm D call. The CDR3 totals 16 residues. Germline assignment: CDR1 SGHTA and CDR2 FQGNSA. With 0 bases removed from V and 1 base from J, the gap between germline ends came to 9 bases. The CDR3 here is CASSLAQLMNTGELFF. In nucleotides, the CDR3 is TGTGCCAGCAGCTTAGCGCAGCTAATGAACACCGGGGAGCTGTTTTTT.